This T cell receptor (beta chain) was recorded in a study of blood T cell repertoires in COVID-19. Background on the study: COVID-19 samples from acute and convalescent phases originated in the United States, Italy and Spain.

Per germline, CDR1 SGHRS and CDR2 YFSETQ. V was clipped by 4 bases and J by 0 bases, with 8 bases between them. CDR3 length: 14 residues. The assay was immunoSEQ multiplex PCR, and TCRdb's table has in-frame clones only and misses some. The profile shows over 150,000 clones, about 90% of them singletons. The sequenced material came from peripheral blood. This chain connects TRBV5-1 to TRBJ2-1; perhaps TRBD2 as D (5 bases). The receptor was isolated from a man aged 45 to 65 with acute or convalescent COVID-19. The CDR3 loop reads CASSPGGSYNEQFF. The DNA for the CDR3 is TGCGCCAGCAGCCCCGGAGGCTCCTACAATGAGCAGTTCTTC.